One sample yielded the 13 T cell receptor beta chains listed below, sequenced in a study of cytomegalovirus exposure and HLA in healthy donors. Use of 60 Vbeta and 13 Jbeta primers characterized the PCR. The assay was immunoSEQ multiplex PCR, and TCRdb's table has in-frame clones only and misses some. The sample consists of roughly 110,000 clones, 67% of them appearing once. Sequenced sample: PBMCs. Every receptor here comes from a man younger than 35 in good health and CMV-seropositive.

The chain couples TRBV7-7 to TRBJ2-1, with TRBD1 identical over 7 bases. The germline V gene has CDR1 SSHAT and CDR2 FNYEAQ (reference sequence). This CDR3 comprises 14 residues. V gave up 3 bases and J gave up 5 bases; unmatched junction bases: 4. The DNA for the CDR3 is TGTGCCAGCAGCTTCGAGGGGGCAAACAATGAGCAGTTCTTC. Translating gives CASSFEGANNEQFF.

This clone turned up a few times. This chain links TRBV5-1 with TRBJ2-2, with a tentative D call TRBD2 (5 bases). From germline, CDR1 is SGHRS and CDR2 YFSETQ. The CDR3 totals 13 residues. Between the trimmed V and J ends, which lost 2 bases and 5 bases, there was a span of 7 bases. The CDR3 protein is CASSFGGTGELFF. CDR3 nucleotide sequence: TGCGCCAGCAGCTTTGGCGGGACCGGGGAGCTGTTTTTT. The full variable domain, rest sourced from reference TRBV5-1 and TRBJ2-2, is KAGVTQTPRYLIKTRGQQVTLSCSPISGHRSVSWYQQTPGQGLQFLFEYFSETQRNKGNFPGRFSGRQFSNSRSEMNVSTLELGDSALYLCASSFGGTGELFFGEGSRLTVL.

The chain combines TRBV4-2 with TRBJ1-2, with D perhaps matching TRBD1 (6 bases). Germline CDR1 LGHNA, CDR2 YNFKEQ. The CDR3 contains 13 residues. Trimming stripped 4 bases from V and 4 bases from J, with 10 bases between. Here the CDR3 DNA reads TGTGCCAGCAGCCCCGACAGGACCTATGGCTACACCTTC. This sequence encodes CASSPDRTYGYTF.

This chain uses TRBV18 with TRBJ2-1; D might be TRBD1 (5 bases). V gave up 3 bases and J gave up 1 base, with 16 bases separating them. CDR1 KGHSH and CDR2 LQKENI come from the germline V gene. This CDR3 is built from 17 residues. The CDR3 loop reads CASSPVGPPSSYNEQFF. The CDR3 nucleotides are TGTGCCAGCTCACCGGTGGGGCCGCCGTCATCCTACAATGAGCAGTTCTTC.

This rearrangement joins TRBV5-6 to TRBJ2-5; 10 nucleotides match TRBD1. The V gene end was trimmed by 4 bases and the J gene end by 5 bases; junction bases not matched to a gene: 5. The CDR3 contains 14 residues. The germline V gene has CDR1 SGHDT and CDR2 YYEEEE. The CDR3 here is CASSGTGVGETQYF. For the CDR3, the DNA is TGTGCCAGCAGCGGGACAGGGGTAGGGGAGACCCAGTACTTC.

This sequence joins TRBV6-6 and TRBJ1-3; no reliable D call. The V end was cut by 4 bases, the J end by 0 bases, with 4 bases between. Germline V lookup: CDR1 MNHNY, CDR2 SVGAGI (reference sequence). The CDR3 extends over 13 amino acids. The CDR3 protein is CASSSNSGNTIYF. The CDR3, as DNA: TGTGCCAGCAGTTCCAACTCTGGAAACACCATATATTTT.

This clone was recorded once. CDR3 nucleotides: TGTGCCAGCACCTTCGGACAGGCGTACCAAGAGACCCAGTACTTC. It translates to CASTFGQAYQETQYF. The rearrangement uses TRBV9 and TRBJ2-5, with TRBD1 matching over 7 bases. CDR1 SGDLS and CDR2 YYNGEE come from the germline V gene. V was clipped by 6 bases and J by 0 bases; unmatched bases: 8. CDR3 size: 15 residues.

V usage is TRBV2 and J usage is TRBJ2-5; the match to TRBD2 covers 14 bases. The V gene's germline CDR1 is SNHLY and CDR2 FYNNEI. The CDR3 sequence is 15 residues long. The ends lost 9 bases at V and 2 bases at J; junction bases unmatched: 5. DNA for the CDR3: TGTGCCAGTCACCGGACTAGCGGGGGGCAAGAGACCCAGTACTTC. Protein: CASHRTSGGQETQYF.

This chain joins TRBV5-6 and TRBJ1-4; D gene unclear. The CDR3 totals 11 residues. The germline gives CDR1 SGHDT, CDR2 YYEEEE. V was trimmed by 0 bases and J by 10 bases, leaving 4 bases between them. CDR3 residues: CASSLGGKLFF. The CDR3 DNA reads as TGTGCCAGCAGCTTGGGCGGAAAACTGTTTTTT.

The J gene is TRBJ2-7, the V gene TRBV18; the D gene is possibly TRBD2 (5 bases). The germline CDR1 and CDR2 sequences are KGHSH and LQKENI. With 3 bases removed from V and 0 bases from J, the gap between germline ends came to 9 bases. The CDR3 loop spans 14 amino acids. The CDR3 is CASSPAGFSYEQYF. The CDR3 DNA is TGTGCCAGCTCACCGGCGGGTTTCTCCTACGAGCAGTACTTC.

By share, this clone ranks as medium-sized. The chain uses TRBV5-1 and TRBJ2-7; a weak D match, TRBD2 (6 bases). Germline V gene data show CDR1 as SGHRS and CDR2 as YFSETQ. V was trimmed by 4 bases and J by 6 bases, leaving 17 bases between them. CDR3 length equals 14 residues. CDR3 nucleotide sequence: TGCGCCAGCAGCCTCCGGGTCAACGGGGGCGAGCAGTACTTC. This translates into CASSLRVNGGEQYF.

The J gene is TRBJ1-6, the V gene TRBV19; D ambiguous. The CDR3 is 15 amino acids. Germline V gene sequence: CDR1 LNHDA, CDR2 SQIVND (reference sequence). The V end lost 3 bases, the J end lost 10 bases, and 16 bases lay between the germline ends. The CDR3 DNA sequence: TGTGCCAGTAGTATTTTAGAACTTGGAGGCTCACCCCTCCACTTT. Translation: CASSILELGGSPLHF. The variable domain in full, with the rest retrieved from reference TRBV19 and TRBJ1-6, is DGGITQSPKYLFRKEGQNVTLSCEQNLNHDAMYWYRQDPGQGLRLIYYSQIVNDFQKGDIAEGYSVSREKKESFPLTVTSAQKNPTAFYLCASSILELGGSPLHFGNGTRLTVT.

V usage is TRBV13 and J usage is TRBJ1-4, with D hard to call. The CDR3 extends over 15 amino acids. V lost 2 bases and J lost 4, with 11 bases in between. The germline V gene has CDR1 PRHDT and CDR2 FYEKMQ (reference sequence). For the CDR3, the DNA is TGTGCCAGCAGCTTATCGGCGGGAAATAATGAAAAACTGTTTTTT. It yields the protein CASSLSAGNNEKLFF. The whole variable domain, filled in from reference TRBV13 and TRBJ1-4, reads AAGVIQSPRHLIKEKRETATLKCYPIPRHDTVYWYQQGPGQDPQFLISFYEKMQSDKGSIPDRFSAQQFSDYHSELNMSSLELGDSALYFCASSLSAGNNEKLFFGSGTQLSVL.